The 31 T cell receptor beta chains reported below all come from one sample, sequenced in a study of blood T cell repertoires in COVID-19. Assay used: immunoSEQ multiplex PCR; TCRdb lists only in-frame clones, some missing. The table includes about 200,000 clones, around four fifths detected once. The sample was peripheral blood. Receptors originate from a man aged 55 to 70 with COVID-19, enrolled during active disease.

The chain employs TRBV5-1 and TRBJ2-3, with D tentatively TRBD1 (5 bases). CDR1 SGHRS and CDR2 YFSETQ come from the germline V gene. CDR3 length: 16 amino acids. Trimming stripped 0 bases from V and 3 bases from J, with 14 bases between. CDR3 protein: CASSLAGQGGTDTQYF. The CDR3 bases are TGCGCCAGCAGCTTGGCCGGGCAGGGTGGGACAGATACGCAGTATTTT.

The rearrangement links TRBV15 to TRBJ1-4, with a tentative D call TRBD1 (6 bases). The germline V gene encodes CDR1 LNHNV and CDR2 YYDKDF (reference sequence). The CDR3 length is 15 residues. Between the trimmed V and J ends, which lost 0 bases and 6 bases, there was a span of 11 bases. The CDR3 DNA reads TGTGCCACCAGCAGAGATCCTCAGGGGTATGAAAAACTGTTTTTT. Protein sequence: CATSRDPQGYEKLFF. Variable domain in full (rest from reference TRBV15 and TRBJ1-4): DAMVIQNPRYQVTQFGKPVTLSCSQTLNHNVMYWYQQKSSQAPKLLFHYYDKDFNNEADTPDNFQSRRPNTSFCFLDIRSPGLGDTAMYLCATSRDPQGYEKLFFGSGTQLSVL.

This chain links TRBV6-1 with TRBJ1-2; D might be TRBD1 (6 bases). The V and J ends lost 2 bases and 7 bases respectively, with 26 bases between them. The CDR3 sequence is 18 residues long. Germline assignment: CDR1 MNHNS and CDR2 SASEGT. CDR3 residues: CASSERGSIGDRNLGYTF. In DNA form, the CDR3 reads TGTGCCAGCAGTGAAAGGGGGTCCATCGGGGACCGAAATCTTGGCTACACCTTC.

This chain connects TRBV3-1 (or the pseudogene TRBV3-2) to TRBJ2-3; 14 bases fit TRBD2. Germline assignment: CDR1 LGHDT and CDR2 YNNKEL (reference sequence). With V trimmed by 4 bases and J by 7 bases, 19 bases remained unmatched. This CDR3 is 20 amino acids long. CDR3 nucleotides: TGTGCCAGCAGCCCTCCTCCCGGGACTAGCGGGAGCCCCAGGGGAAATACGCAGTATTTT. This encodes CASSPPPGTSGSPRGNTQYF.

The CDR3 region has the DNA TGTGCCAGCAGCTTTGAGGCTAGAAATGAAAAACTGTTTTTT. This translates into CASSFEARNEKLFF. This chain joins TRBV12-1 and TRBJ1-4. TRBV12-1 corresponds to a pseudogene. This CDR3 has 14 residues.

This chain links TRBV19 with TRBJ1-1; D unresolved. V was shortened by 3 bases and J by 0 bases, with 17 bases between the two germline ends. This CDR3 comprises 17 residues. Germline CDR1 and CDR2: LNHDA and SQIVND (reference sequence). In DNA, the CDR3 is TGTGCCAGTAGTATGGTGTCGGGGTCCCTAATGAACACTGAAGCTTTCTTT. It specifies CASSMVSGSLMNTEAFF.

The chain couples TRBV10-3 to TRBJ1-1, with 8 bases lining up with TRBD1. With 6 bases clipped from V and 0 bases from J, the junction kept 9 bases outside the gene matches. This CDR3 is 16 amino acids long. Germline CDR1 is ENHRY and CDR2 is SYGVKD. The CDR3: CAIRGGQDPMNTEAFF. In DNA form, the CDR3 reads TGTGCCATCAGAGGGGGACAGGATCCCATGAACACTGAAGCTTTCTTT.

V gene TRBV7-8 combines with J gene TRBJ2-7, with D perhaps TRBD2 (5 bases). The CDR3 runs 15 residues. V was pared by 10 bases and J by 5 bases, with 24 bases between. From germline, CDR1 is SGHVS and CDR2 FQNEAQ. This CDR3 reads CATLNPNGKFNEQYF. Written as DNA, the CDR3 is TGTGCCACACTCAACCCTAACGGGAAGTTCAACGAGCAGTACTTC.

This sequence joins TRBV6-1 and TRBJ1-2; unclear D gene. CDR1 is MNHNS and CDR2 is SASEGT in the germline V gene. The CDR3 is 13 amino acids. V was clipped by 3 bases and J by 5 bases, with 10 bases between them. The CDR3 sequence: CASSDNQIYGYTF. CDR3 DNA sequence: TGTGCCAGCAGTGACAATCAGATTTATGGCTACACCTTC.

The J gene is TRBJ2-2, the V gene TRBV7-9; D might be TRBD1 (5 bases). Trimming left V 0 bases short and J 4 bases short, with 9 bases between. The CDR3 extends over 15 amino acids. The V gene's germline CDR1 is SEHNR and CDR2 FQNEAQ (reference sequence). CDR3 sequence reads: CASSLAQGSTGELFF. CDR3 DNA sequence: TGTGCCAGCAGCTTAGCGCAGGGATCCACCGGGGAGCTGTTTTTT.

The chain combines TRBV14 with TRBJ2-7; TRBD2 matches at 7 bases. There are 13 residues in the CDR3. With V trimmed by 1 base and J by 5 bases, 2 bases remained unmatched. CDR1 and CDR2 (germline): SGHDN, FVKESK. The CDR3 spells CASSQVAGDEQYF. The CDR3, as DNA: TGTGCCAGCAGCCAAGTGGCGGGGGACGAGCAGTACTTC.

The chain employs TRBV7-8 and TRBJ1-5; D possibly corresponds to TRBD1 (5 bases). CDR3 length: 15 residues. Germline V CDR1 and CDR2: SGHVS, FQNEAQ. Trimming took 5 bases from V and 3 from J, leaving 14 bases between them. The CDR3 sequence is CASSQIRGLNQPQHF. The CDR3 nucleotides read TGTGCCAGCAGCCAGATTAGGGGCCTCAATCAGCCCCAGCATTTT.

J is TRBJ1-1 and V is TRBV21-1; the table calls TRBD1, which could not be checked here. TRBV21-1 is a listed pseudogene. The CDR3 is made up of 20 amino acids. The CDR3 DNA sequence: TGTGCCAGCAGCAAAGAGTTGGCAGGGGTGAGGGGATACATGAACACTGAAGCTTTCTTT. This translates into CASSKELAGVRGYMNTEAFF.

CDR3 protein: CASSLGENTGELFF. CDR3 coding DNA: TGCGCCAGCAGCTTGGGAGAGAACACCGGGGAGCTGTTTTTT. The genes are TRBV5-1 and TRBJ2-2; D is uncertain. Trimming removed 0 bases from V and 1 base from J, with 4 bases in between. The CDR3 is made up of 14 amino acids. Germline V lookup: CDR1 SGHRS, CDR2 YFSETQ.

V usage is TRBV5-4 and J usage is TRBJ2-3; 14 nucleotides agree with TRBD2. CDR3 length equals 16 residues. The germline CDR1 and CDR2 sequences are SGHNT and YYREEE (reference sequence). J gave up 3 bases and V 4 bases, and 4 bases lay outside the gene matches. In DNA form, the CDR3 reads TGTGCCAGCAGCCTCCGGACTAGCGGGAGGACAGATACGCAGTATTTT. Amino acids: CASSLRTSGRTDTQYF.

The DNA for the CDR3 is TGCGCCAGCAGCTTGGACACCAGAGCGGGTGAGCAGTACTTC. It specifies CASSLDTRAGEQYF. V and J are TRBV5-1 and TRBJ2-7; tentative D call: TRBD2 (6 bases). Germline V lookup: CDR1 SGHRS, CDR2 YFSETQ. The CDR3 is made up of 14 amino acids. Trimming left V 0 bases short and J 7 bases short, with 14 bases between.

The chain uses TRBV5-1 and TRBJ1-1, with unresolved D. Trimming took off 0 bases at V and 1 base at J, with 10 bases between the two ends. The CDR3 totals 15 residues. In germline, CDR1 is SGHRS, CDR2 YFSETQ. In nucleotides, the CDR3 is TGCGCCAGCAGCTTGGGTGGACTGAAGAACACTGAAGCTTTCTTT. Protein sequence: CASSLGGLKNTEAFF. The full variable domain, in which reference TRBV5-1 and TRBJ1-1 provide the parts outside the CDR3, is KAGVTQTPRYLIKTRGQQVTLSCSPISGHRSVSWYQQTPGQGLQFLFEYFSETQRNKGNFPGRFSGRQFSNSRSEMNVSTLELGDSALYLCASSLGGLKNTEAFFGQGTRLTVV.

The chain is built from TRBV28 and TRBJ1-5; TRBD1 is a possible D gene (6 bases). CDR1 and CDR2 from the germline V gene are MDHEN and SYDVKM. The CDR3 runs to 15 residues. V dropped 6 bases and J dropped 4 bases, with 16 bases sitting between them. The DNA of the CDR3 is TGTGCCAGCAGGCCAACAGGGTTTTGGAATCAGCCCCAGCATTTT. Protein sequence: CASRPTGFWNQPQHF. The entire variable domain, with the rest obtained from reference TRBV28 and TRBJ1-5, is as follows: DVKVTQSSRYLVKRTGEKVFLECVQDMDHENMFWYRQDPGLGLRLIYFSYDVKMKEKGDIPEGYSVSREKKERFSLILESASTNQTSMYLCASRPTGFWNQPQHFGDGTRLSIL.

The rearrangement joins TRBV2 to TRBJ2-2, with D maybe TRBD1 (5 bases). There are 14 residues in the CDR3. Germline-derived CDR1 and CDR2 are SNHLY and FYNNEI. Trimming removed 5 bases from V and 5 bases from J, with 12 bases in between. The CDR3 here is CASSTNRITGELFF. Written as DNA, the CDR3 is TGTGCCAGCAGTACTAACAGGATAACCGGGGAGCTGTTTTTT.

This clone was recorded only once. The rearrangement joins TRBV7-3 to TRBJ2-3, with 10 bases that match TRBD2. J gave up 6 bases and V 5 bases, and 11 bases lay outside the gene matches. The CDR3 extends over 16 amino acids. Looked up from germline, CDR1 is SGHTA and CDR2 is FQGTGA. CDR3 sequence reads: CASSPKLAGSVDTQYF. CDR3 sequence (DNA): TGTGCCAGCAGCCCTAAACTAGCGGGATCTGTCGATACGCAGTATTTT. Looking up the rest from reference TRBV7-3 and TRBJ2-3 gives the full variable domain: GAGVSQTPSNKVTEKGKYVELRCDPISGHTALYWYRQSLGQGPEFLIYFQGTGAADDSGLPNDRFFAVRPEGSVSTLKIQRTERGDSAVYLCASSPKLAGSVDTQYFGPGTRLTVL.

The chain joins TRBV6-5 to TRBJ1-1; D gene unclear. Trimming shortened V by 3 bases and J by 3 bases, and 11 bases separated the two germline ends. Germline V CDR1 and CDR2: MNHEY, SVGAGI. This CDR3 is built from 14 residues. CDR3 loop: CASSYSFLDTEAFF. CDR3 DNA sequence: TGTGCCAGCAGTTATAGTTTTCTGGACACTGAAGCTTTCTTT.

The chain couples TRBV28 to TRBJ2-7; D gene ambiguous. V lost 3 bases to trimming and J lost 4 bases, with 13 bases between them. CDR3 length: 14 residues. Per germline, CDR1 MDHEN and CDR2 SYDVKM. In DNA form, the CDR3 reads TGTGCCAGCAGTTTGTGGGCCCGAATTTACGAGCAGTACTTC. Translation: CASSLWARIYEQYF.

In nucleotides, the CDR3 is TGTGCCAGCAGGGCCACTAGCGGGAGAAGCAATGAGCAGTTCTTC. Protein: CASRATSGRSNEQFF. The chain joins TRBV2 to TRBJ2-1; 11 bases align to TRBD2. CDR3 length: 15 residues. The germline V gene encodes CDR1 SNHLY and CDR2 FYNNEI. V dropped 6 bases and J dropped 6; count of bases not matched to a gene: 7.

The V gene is TRBV25-1, the J gene TRBJ2-1; 10 nucleotides line up with TRBD2. V lost 2 bases, J lost 0 bases, and 7 bases stayed unmatched. CDR1 and CDR2 (germline): MGHDK, SYGVNS. The CDR3 sequence is 18 residues long. This chain's CDR3 is CASSEGGLASASYNEQFF. Written as DNA, the CDR3 is TGTGCCAGCAGTGAAGGGGGACTAGCGTCGGCCTCCTACAATGAGCAGTTCTTC.

V usage is TRBV19 and J usage is TRBJ2-1; D perhaps matches TRBD2 (5 bases). This CDR3 has 13 residues. With 1 base removed from V and 10 bases from J, the gap between germline ends came to 11 bases. Looked up from germline, CDR1 is LNHDA and CDR2 is SQIVND (reference sequence). The CDR3: CASSIARGREQFF. DNA of the CDR3: TGTGCCAGTAGTATAGCGCGCGGGCGGGAGCAGTTCTTC. Together with reference TRBV19 and TRBJ2-1, the CDR3 gives the full variable domain: DGGITQSPKYLFRKEGQNVTLSCEQNLNHDAMYWYRQDPGQGLRLIYYSQIVNDFQKGDIAEGYSVSREKKESFPLTVTSAQKNPTAFYLCASSIARGREQFFGPGTRLTVL.

The chain combines TRBV19 with TRBJ2-3; possibly TRBD2 for D (7 bases). Germline CDR1 reads LNHDA; CDR2 reads SQIVND (reference sequence). The CDR3 runs 15 residues. With 4 bases removed from V and 1 base from J, the gap between germline ends came to 12 bases. The CDR3 bases are TGTGCCAGTAGTACCTCGGGGGGCGGCACAGATACGCAGTATTTT. Encoded protein: CASSTSGGGTDTQYF.

This chain links TRBV28 with TRBJ1-5; D unresolved. Germline CDR1 reads MDHEN; CDR2 reads SYDVKM. This CDR3 contains 18 residues. V dropped 5 bases and J dropped 2 bases, with 22 bases sitting between them. CDR3 loop: CASSPSSFATVGNQPQHF. The CDR3 DNA reads TGTGCCAGCAGTCCCTCCTCATTTGCTACGGTCGGCAATCAGCCCCAGCATTTT.

The chain links TRBV6-1 to TRBJ1-3; D perhaps matches TRBD1 (6 bases). Germline CDR1 and CDR2: MNHNS and SASEGT. Trimming removed 0 bases from V and 4 bases from J, with 10 bases in between. The CDR3 has 15 amino acids. CDR3 DNA: TGTGCCAGCAGTGAAGCTACCGACAGGGGAAACACCATATATTTT. Its protein is CASSEATDRGNTIYF.

The chain combines TRBV5-1 with TRBJ2-5, with D possibly being TRBD1 (6 bases). V was clipped by 5 bases and J by 5 bases, with 13 bases between them. The CDR3 has 13 residues. CDR1 is SGHRS and CDR2 is YFSETQ in the germline V gene. The CDR3 sequence is CASRLRGRETQYF. As DNA, the CDR3 is TGCGCCAGCAGACTCAGGGGTCGGGAGACCCAGTACTTC.

The chain couples TRBV7-2 to TRBJ2-7, with D hard to call. CDR1 and CDR2 (germline): SGHTA, FQGNSA. The CDR3 has 16 amino acids. V was shortened by 1 base and J by 0 bases, with 13 bases between the two germline ends. The DNA of the CDR3 is TGTGCCAGCAGCTTAGATGGCAACATACCCTCCTACGAGCAGTACTTC. This gives the protein CASSLDGNIPSYEQYF.

The chain uses TRBV9 and TRBJ1-4; D uncertain. The CDR3 is 14 residues long. Per germline, CDR1 SGDLS and CDR2 YYNGEE. V lost 0 bases and J lost 4, with 7 bases in between. In DNA form, the CDR3 reads TGTGCCAGCAGCGTAGCGGGTGGTAATGAAAAACTGTTTTTT. It specifies CASSVAGGNEKLFF.